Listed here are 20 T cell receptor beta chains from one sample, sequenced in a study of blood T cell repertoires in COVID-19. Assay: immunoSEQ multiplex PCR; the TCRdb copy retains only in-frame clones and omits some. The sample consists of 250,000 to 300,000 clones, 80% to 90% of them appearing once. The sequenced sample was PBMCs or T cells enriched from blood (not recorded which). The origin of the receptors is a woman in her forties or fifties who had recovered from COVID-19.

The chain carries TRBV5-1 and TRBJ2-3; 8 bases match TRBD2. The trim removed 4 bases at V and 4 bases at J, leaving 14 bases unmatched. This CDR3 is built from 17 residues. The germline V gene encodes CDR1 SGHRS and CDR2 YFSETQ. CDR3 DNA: TGCGCCAGCAGCCAGCCCGGACTAGCCGTTGGGGCAGATACGCAGTATTTT. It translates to CASSQPGLAVGADTQYF.

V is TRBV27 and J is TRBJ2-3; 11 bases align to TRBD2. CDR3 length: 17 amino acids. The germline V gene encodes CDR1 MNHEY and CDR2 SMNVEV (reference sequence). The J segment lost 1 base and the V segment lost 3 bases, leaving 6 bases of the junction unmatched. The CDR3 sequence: CASSFLTSGRGTDTQYF. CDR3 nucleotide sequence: TGTGCCAGCAGTTTTCTCACTAGCGGGAGAGGCACAGATACGCAGTATTTT.

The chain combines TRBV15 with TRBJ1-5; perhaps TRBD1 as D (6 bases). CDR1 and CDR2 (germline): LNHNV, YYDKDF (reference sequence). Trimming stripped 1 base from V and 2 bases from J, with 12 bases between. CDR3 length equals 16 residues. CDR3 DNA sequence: TGTGCCACCAGCAGAGGAGGGGGAAAGGGCAATCAGCCCCAGCATTTT. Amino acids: CATSRGGGKGNQPQHF.

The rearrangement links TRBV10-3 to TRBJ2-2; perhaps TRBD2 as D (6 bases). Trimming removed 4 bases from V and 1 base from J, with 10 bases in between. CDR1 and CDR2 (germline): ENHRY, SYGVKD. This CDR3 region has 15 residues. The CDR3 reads CAISGDSGNTGELFF. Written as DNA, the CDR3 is TGTGCCATCAGTGGTGATAGCGGGAACACCGGGGAGCTGTTTTTT.

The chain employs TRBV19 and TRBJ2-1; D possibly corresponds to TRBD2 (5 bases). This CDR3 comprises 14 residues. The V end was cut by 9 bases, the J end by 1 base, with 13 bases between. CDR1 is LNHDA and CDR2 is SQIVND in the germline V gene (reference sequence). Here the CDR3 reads CASLAGGSYNEQFF. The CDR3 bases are TGTGCCAGCTTGGCGGGCGGGTCCTACAATGAGCAGTTCTTC.

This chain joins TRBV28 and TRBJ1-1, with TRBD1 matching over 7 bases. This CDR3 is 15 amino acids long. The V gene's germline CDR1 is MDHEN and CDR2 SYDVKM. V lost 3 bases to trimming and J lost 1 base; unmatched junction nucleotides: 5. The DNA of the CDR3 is TGTGCCAGCAGTTTCCCCGGGACAGAGAACACTGAAGCTTTCTTT. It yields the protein CASSFPGTENTEAFF.

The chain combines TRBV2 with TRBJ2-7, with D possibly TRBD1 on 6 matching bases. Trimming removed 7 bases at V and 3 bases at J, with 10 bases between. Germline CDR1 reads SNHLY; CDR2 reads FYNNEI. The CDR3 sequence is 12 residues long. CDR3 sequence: CASNPQGYEQYF. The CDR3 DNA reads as TGTGCCAGCAACCCACAGGGCTACGAGCAGTACTTC.

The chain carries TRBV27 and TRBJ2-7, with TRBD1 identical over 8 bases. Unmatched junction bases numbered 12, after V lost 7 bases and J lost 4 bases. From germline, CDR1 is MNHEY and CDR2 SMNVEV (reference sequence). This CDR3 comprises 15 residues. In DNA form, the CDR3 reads TGTGCCAGCACCTCGGGACAGGCGACGGGGTACGAGCAGTACTTC. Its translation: CASTSGQATGYEQYF.

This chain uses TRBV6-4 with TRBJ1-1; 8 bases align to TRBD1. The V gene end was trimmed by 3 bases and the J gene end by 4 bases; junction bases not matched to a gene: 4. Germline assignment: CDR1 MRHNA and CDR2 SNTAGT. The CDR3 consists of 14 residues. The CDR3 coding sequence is TGTGCCAGCAGTGATTGGGACAGGCCCACTGAAGCTTTCTTT. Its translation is CASSDWDRPTEAFF.

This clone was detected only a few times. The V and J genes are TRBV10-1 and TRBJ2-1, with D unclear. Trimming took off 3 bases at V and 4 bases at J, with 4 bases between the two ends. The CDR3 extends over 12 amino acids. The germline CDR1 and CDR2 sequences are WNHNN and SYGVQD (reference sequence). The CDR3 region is CASSDQYNEQFF. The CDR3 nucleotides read TGCGCCAGCAGTGACCAATACAATGAGCAGTTCTTC.

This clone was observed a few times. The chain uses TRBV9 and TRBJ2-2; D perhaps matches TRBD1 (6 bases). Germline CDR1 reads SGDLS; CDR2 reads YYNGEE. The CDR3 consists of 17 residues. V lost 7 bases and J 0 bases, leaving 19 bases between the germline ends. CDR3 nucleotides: TGTGCCAGCGGTTCTCGGGACACCCAAACGAACACCGGGGAGCTGTTTTTT. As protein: CASGSRDTQTNTGELFF.

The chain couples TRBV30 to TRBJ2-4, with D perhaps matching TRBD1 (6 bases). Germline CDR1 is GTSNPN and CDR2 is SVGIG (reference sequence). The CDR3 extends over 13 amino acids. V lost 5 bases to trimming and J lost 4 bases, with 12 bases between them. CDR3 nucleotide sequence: TGTGCCTGGGGACCCGGGACAAAAAACATTCAGTACTTC. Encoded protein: CAWGPGTKNIQYF.

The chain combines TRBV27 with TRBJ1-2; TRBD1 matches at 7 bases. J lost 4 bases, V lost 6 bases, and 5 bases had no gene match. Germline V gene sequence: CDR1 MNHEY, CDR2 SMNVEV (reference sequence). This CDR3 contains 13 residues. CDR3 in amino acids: CASRSTGAYGYTF. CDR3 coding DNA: TGTGCCAGCAGATCAACAGGGGCCTATGGCTACACCTTC.

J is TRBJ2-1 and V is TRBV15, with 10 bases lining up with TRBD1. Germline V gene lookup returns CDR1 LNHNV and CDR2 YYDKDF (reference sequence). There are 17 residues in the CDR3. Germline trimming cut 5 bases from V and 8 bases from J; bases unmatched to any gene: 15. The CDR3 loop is CATSQLGTGALFDEQFF. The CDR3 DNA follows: TGTGCCACCAGCCAATTAGGGACAGGGGCCCTTTTCGATGAGCAGTTCTTC. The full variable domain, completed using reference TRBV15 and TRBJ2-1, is DAMVIQNPRYQVTQFGKPVTLSCSQTLNHNVMYWYQQKSSQAPKLLFHYYDKDFNNEADTPDNFQSRRPNTSFCFLDIRSPGLGDTAMYLCATSQLGTGALFDEQFFGPGTRLTVL.

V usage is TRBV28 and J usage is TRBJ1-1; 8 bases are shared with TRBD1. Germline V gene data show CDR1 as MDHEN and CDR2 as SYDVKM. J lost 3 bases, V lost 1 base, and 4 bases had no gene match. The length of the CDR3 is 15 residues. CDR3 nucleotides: TGTGCCAGCAGTTTATTCCAGGGGGCAGACACTGAAGCTTTCTTT. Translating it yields CASSLFQGADTEAFF.

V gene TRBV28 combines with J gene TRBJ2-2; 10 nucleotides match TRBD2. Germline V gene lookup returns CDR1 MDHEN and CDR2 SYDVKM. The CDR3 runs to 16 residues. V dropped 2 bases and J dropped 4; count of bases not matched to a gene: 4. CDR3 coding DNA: TGTGCCAGCAGTTTACTAGCGGGAGTTCCCACCGGGGAGCTGTTTTTT. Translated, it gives CASSLLAGVPTGELFF.

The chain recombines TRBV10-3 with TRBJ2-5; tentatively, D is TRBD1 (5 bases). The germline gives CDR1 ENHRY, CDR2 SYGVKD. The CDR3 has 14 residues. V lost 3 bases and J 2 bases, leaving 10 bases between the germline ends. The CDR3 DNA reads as TGTGCCATCAGTGATCACGACAGTCAAGAGACCCAGTACTTC. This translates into CAISDHDSQETQYF.

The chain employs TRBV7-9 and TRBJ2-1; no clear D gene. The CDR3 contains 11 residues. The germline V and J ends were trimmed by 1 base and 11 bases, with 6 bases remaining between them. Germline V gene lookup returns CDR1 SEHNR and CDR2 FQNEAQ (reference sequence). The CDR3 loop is CASSLEKQQFF. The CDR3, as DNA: TGTGCCAGCAGCTTAGAGAAGCAGCAGTTCTTC.

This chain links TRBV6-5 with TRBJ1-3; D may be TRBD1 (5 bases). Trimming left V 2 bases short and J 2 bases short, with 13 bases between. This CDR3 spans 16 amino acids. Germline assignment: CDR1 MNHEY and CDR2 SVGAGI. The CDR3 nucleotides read TGTGCCAGCAGTTACGCTGCCCAGGGCGCTGGAAACACCATATATTTT. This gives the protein CASSYAAQGAGNTIYF.

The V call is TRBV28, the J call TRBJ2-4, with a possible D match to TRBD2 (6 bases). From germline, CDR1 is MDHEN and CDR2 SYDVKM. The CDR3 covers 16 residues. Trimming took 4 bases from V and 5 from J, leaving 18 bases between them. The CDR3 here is CASSSLSGGGENIQYF. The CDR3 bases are TGTGCCAGCAGTTCCCTTAGCGGAGGCGGGGAAAACATTCAGTACTTC.